This T cell receptor (beta chain) originates from a study of T cells in Graves' hyperthyroidism and ophthalmopathy. General study results and limits: Blood shared most expanded thyroid clonotypes above 0.001.

This clonotype was seen only a few times. What it recognizes is unknown. Over 18 months, lack of ophthalmopathy progression marked Graves' hyperthyroidism as stable. Orbital computed tomography and thyroid ultrasound, together with serum TRAb and thyroxine and clinical symptoms, were used for diagnoses. More than 8.5 ml of fresh peripheral blood supplied the PBMCs. Germline V gene data show CDR1 as SQVTM and CDR2 as ANQGSEA. The CDR3 contains 18 residues. Trimming removed 1 base from V and 4 bases from J; junction bases left unmatched: 7. Template material for amplifying TCR beta CDR3 regions consisted of RNA transcripts. The study used the HTBI primer set for a first-round RT-PCR of the TCR CDR3. MiXCR, applied by TCRdb to the multiplex PCR reads, yields one record per CDR3 protein. The sample lists fewer than 600,000 distinct CDR3 sequences, approximately 14% occurring once.

This receptor was obtained from a woman between 18 and 29 years old with Graves' hyperthyroidism. Sequencing input: blood. The rearrangement links TRBV29-1 to TRBJ2-2, with 15 nucleotides matching TRBD2. The CDR3 coding sequence is TGCAGCGTTGAAGGGGGAGGACTAGCGGGAGGGGTCACCGGGGAGCTGTTTTTT. It is translated as CSVEGGGLAGGVTGELFF.